This T cell receptor beta chain was recovered during a study of T cell responses to AZD1222 COVID-19 vaccine. Study-wide points: A reported finding is that nearly half of spike-specific TCRs target unmutated variant regions. Among those given AZD1222, only 5 to 7 were seropositive at baseline.

Points on this clone: The antigen remains undetermined.

CDR3 length: 16 residues. Germline loops: CDR1 SGHNT, CDR2 YENEEA. Trimming shortened V by 4 bases and J by 5 bases, and 18 bases separated the two germline ends. Profiling relied on immunoSEQ multiplex PCR, and the TCRdb table lists in-frame clones only, not all of them. The sample records about 140,000 clones, around 93% being singletons. This clonotype was sampled from an adult who received the AZD1222 COVID-19 vaccine. This specimen consisted of peripheral blood, obtained 28 days after the second AZD1222 dose. This chain links TRBV11-3 with TRBJ2-1, with D perhaps assigned TRBD1 or TRBD2 (5 bases each). The CDR3 nucleotides are TGTGCCAGCAGCTCAGGTGTGAGGGACCCACACAATGAGCAGTTCTTC. It translates to CASSSGVRDPHNEQFF.